A single sample gave rise to the 30 T cell receptor beta chains below, sequenced in a study of T cell changes during pregnancy in multiple sclerosis. TCRdb keeps only in-frame clones here, not all; method: immunoSEQ multiplex PCR. The sample contains about 83,000 clones, roughly 95% of which appear only once. The sequencing used peripheral blood, collected in the second trimester of pregnancy. The receptors here all came from a female donor with multiple sclerosis, enrolled in a pregnancy study.

This chain joins TRBV6-6 and TRBJ2-1; 8 bases are shared with TRBD2. Germline values: CDR1 MNHNY, CDR2 SVGAGI (reference sequence). Trimming took 6 bases from V and 1 from J; bases not matched to a gene: 8. The length of the CDR3 is 16 residues. CDR3 amino acids: CASSSGLASSYNEQFF. The CDR3 nucleotides read TGTGCCAGCAGCAGCGGACTAGCCTCTTCCTACAATGAGCAGTTCTTC.

The chain carries TRBV7-2 and TRBJ1-4; 9 positions match TRBD1. This CDR3 spans 13 amino acids. Germline V gene lookup returns CDR1 SGHTA and CDR2 FQGNSA. With 7 bases clipped from V and 8 bases from J, the junction kept 5 bases outside the gene matches. The CDR3 protein is CASTGQGWEKLFF. The CDR3 DNA reads TGTGCCAGCACCGGACAGGGGTGGGAAAAACTGTTTTTT.

In its sample, this clone was seen once. The DNA of the CDR3 is TGTGCCACCACCCCGCGGGGGGAGGCAGCTGGAAACACCATATATTTT. It specifies CATTPRGEAAGNTIYF. This rearrangement joins TRBV15 to TRBJ1-3, with D maybe TRBD1 (5 bases). With 7 bases removed from V and 2 bases from J, the gap between germline ends came to 18 bases. CDR1 LNHNV and CDR2 YYDKDF come from the germline V gene (reference sequence). The CDR3 covers 16 residues.

This chain links TRBV4-3 with TRBJ1-4; 7 nucleotides match TRBD1. The CDR3 length is 15 residues. From germline, CDR1 is LGHNA and CDR2 YSLEER. The V and J ends lost 1 base and 5 bases, in that order; junction bases with no gene match: 4. The CDR3 sequence is CASSQGRQGNEKLFF. The CDR3 nucleotides are TGCGCCAGCAGCCAAGGTCGACAGGGCAATGAAAAACTGTTTTTT.

J is TRBJ2-1 and V is TRBV30; the D gene is possibly TRBD2 (6 bases). CDR3 size: 13 residues. CDR1 GTSNPN and CDR2 SVGIG come from the germline V gene (reference sequence). The V end lost 2 bases, the J end lost 10 bases, and 15 bases lay between the germline ends. The CDR3 sequence: CAWSIEAGTEQFF. The CDR3 region has the DNA TGTGCCTGGAGTATTGAGGCGGGAACAGAGCAGTTCTTC. Together with reference TRBV30 and TRBJ2-1, the CDR3 gives the full variable domain: SQTIHQWPATLVQPVGSPLSLECTVEGTSNPNLYWYRQAAGRGLQLLFYSVGIGQISSEVPQNLSASRPQDRQFILSSKKLLLSDSGFYLCAWSIEAGTEQFFGPGTRLTVL.

The rearrangement links TRBV6-5 to TRBJ2-2; no reliable D call. The CDR3 has 14 amino acids. V dropped 7 bases and J dropped 6 bases, with 15 bases sitting between them. Germline assignment: CDR1 MNHEY and CDR2 SVGAGI. The CDR3 sequence: CASTTLDGAGELFF. CDR3 sequence (DNA): TGTGCCAGCACCACCCTTGACGGAGCCGGGGAGCTGTTTTTT.

The chain joins TRBV29-1 to TRBJ1-2; weak D call: TRBD1 (5 bases). Between the trimmed V and J ends, which lost 7 bases and 8 bases, there was a span of 23 bases. CDR3 size: 14 residues. Looked up from germline, CDR1 is SQVTM and CDR2 is ANQGSEA. The CDR3 DNA follows: TGCAGCGCTCGGGGCAGGGAGAAGGCGGGAGGCTACACCTTC. It codes for CSARGREKAGGYTF.

V is TRBV30 and J is TRBJ2-7; tentatively, D is TRBD1 (5 bases). V lost 0 bases, J lost 7 bases, and 10 bases lay in between. Germline assignment: CDR1 GTSNPN and CDR2 SVGIG (reference sequence). The CDR3 is 12 amino acids. The CDR3 is CAWSVGAGEQYF. The CDR3, as DNA: TGTGCCTGGAGTGTAGGGGCAGGGGAGCAGTACTTC. The full variable domain, rest sourced from reference TRBV30 and TRBJ2-7, is SQTIHQWPATLVQPVGSPLSLECTVEGTSNPNLYWYRQAAGRGLQLLFYSVGIGQISSEVPQNLSASRPQDRQFILSSKKLLLSDSGFYLCAWSVGAGEQYFGPGTRLTVT.

The chain joins TRBV5-3 to TRBJ2-5, with 7 bases fitting TRBD1. TRBV5-3 is classed as an ORF, of uncertain function. V lost 4 bases and J lost 2; bases outside the gene matches: 5. The CDR3 is 14 residues long. The CDR3 DNA reads TGTGCCAGAAGCCGAGGGGGCAAACAAGAGACCCAGTACTTC. This encodes CARSRGGKQETQYF.

The chain recombines TRBV6-5 with TRBJ2-7, with 9 bases aligning to TRBD2. This CDR3 contains 15 residues. The J segment lost 0 bases and the V segment lost 6 bases, leaving 6 bases of the junction unmatched. The germline gives CDR1 MNHEY, CDR2 SVGAGI. CDR3 residues: CASRPGLAPSYEQYF. DNA of the CDR3: TGTGCCAGCAGACCGGGACTAGCACCCTCCTACGAGCAGTACTTC.

This clone was recorded only once. J is TRBJ2-7 and V is TRBV5-1, with 11 bases lining up with TRBD1. V was pared by 0 bases and J by 5 bases, with 7 bases of the junction left unmatched. CDR1 SGHRS and CDR2 YFSETQ come from the germline V gene. The CDR3 spans 16 residues. CDR3 DNA sequence: TGCGCCAGCAGCTTGGGCTTTGGACAGGGGGCTCACGAGCAGTACTTC. It translates to CASSLGFGQGAHEQYF.

The J gene is TRBJ2-1, the V gene TRBV7-6; 7 bases align to TRBD2. This CDR3 comprises 12 residues. Losses at the gene ends were 10 bases for V and 9 bases for J; bases not matched to a gene: 9. Germline V CDR1 and CDR2: SGHVS, FNYEAQ. The CDR3 region is CATGTIVGEQFF. The CDR3 coding sequence is TGTGCCACTGGGACTATAGTAGGTGAGCAGTTCTTC.

V and J are TRBV29-1 and TRBJ2-1; TRBD1 matches at 9 bases. The CDR3 loop spans 13 amino acids. The germline V gene encodes CDR1 SQVTM and CDR2 ANQGSEA. Germline trimming cut 7 bases from V and 9 bases from J; bases unmatched to any gene: 10. The CDR3 spells CSARDREVGEQFF. In DNA form, the CDR3 reads TGCAGCGCGCGGGACAGGGAAGTAGGTGAGCAGTTCTTC.

CDR3 DNA sequence: TGTGCCAGTAGTATACTCGGCAGGGACTATGGCTACACCTTC. Its translation is CASSILGRDYGYTF. V and J are TRBV19 and TRBJ1-2; maybe TRBD1 (5 bases). Trimming shortened V by 2 bases and J by 3 bases, and 10 bases separated the two germline ends. This CDR3 comprises 14 residues. Germline V gene sequence: CDR1 LNHDA, CDR2 SQIVND (reference sequence). The whole variable domain, remainder taken from reference TRBV19 and TRBJ1-2, is DGGITQSPKYLFRKEGQNVTLSCEQNLNHDAMYWYRQDPGQGLRLIYYSQIVNDFQKGDIAEGYSVSREKKESFPLTVTSAQKNPTAFYLCASSILGRDYGYTFGSGTRLTVV.

J is TRBJ1-1 and V is TRBV7-2; tentative D call: TRBD1 (6 bases). CDR3 length equals 14 residues. Germline assignment: CDR1 SGHTA and CDR2 FQGNSA. The ends were cut back, 5 bases at V and 3 bases at J, with 13 bases in the middle. DNA of the CDR3: TGTGCCAGCAGCCCTTCAGGGGTACACACTGAAGCTTTCTTT. It specifies CASSPSGVHTEAFF.

The gene calls are TRBV5-5 and TRBJ1-3; D remains unclear. V lost 0 bases and J lost 0, with 7 bases in between. From germline, CDR1 is SGHKS and CDR2 YYEKEE (reference sequence). The CDR3 length is 15 residues. The CDR3 nucleotides read TGTGCCAGCAGCTTGGGGCTTCCCTCTGGAAACACCATATATTTT. Its protein product is CASSLGLPSGNTIYF.

The chain uses TRBV19 and TRBJ2-5; 7 bases are a match to TRBD2. Trimming cost V 4 bases and J 5 bases; bases outside gene matches: 4. Germline V CDR1 and CDR2: LNHDA, SQIVND (reference sequence). The CDR3 loop spans 13 amino acids. CDR3 residues: CASSRRGVETQYF. The CDR3 region has the DNA TGTGCCAGTAGTAGACGGGGGGTGGAGACCCAGTACTTC.

This clone was picked up one time. The rearrangement uses TRBV7-8 and TRBJ2-7, with D perhaps TRBD2 (5 bases). The CDR3 extends over 13 amino acids. Germline V gene lookup returns CDR1 SGHVS and CDR2 FQNEAQ. Trimming removed 5 bases from V and 5 bases from J, with 13 bases in between. The CDR3 region is CASSPWTFDEQYF. Written as DNA, the CDR3 is TGTGCCAGCAGCCCTTGGACTTTCGACGAGCAGTACTTC.

This clone has only a few counts. The chain employs TRBV27 and TRBJ1-1, with 7 positions matching TRBD1. After removal of 6 bases from V and 8 bases from J, the junction contained 9 bases not matched to a gene. The CDR3 has 13 amino acids. Germline V lookup: CDR1 MNHEY, CDR2 SMNVEV (reference sequence). CDR3 in amino acids: CASRRQGRWEAFF. CDR3 coding DNA: TGTGCCAGCAGGCGACAGGGTCGGTGGGAAGCTTTCTTT.

CDR3 nucleotide sequence: TGTGCCAGTTGGGGTGGCGGGACCTACGAGCAGTACTTC. As protein: CASWGGGTYEQYF. V and J are TRBV28 and TRBJ2-7; weak D call: TRBD2 (6 bases). Germline V gene lookup returns CDR1 MDHEN and CDR2 SYDVKM. The CDR3 is 13 residues long. V lost 9 bases, J lost 2 bases, and 14 bases lay in between.

CDR3 bases: TGCAGCGTTCACGGACAGGCCCAAGAGACCCAGTACTTC. Translation: CSVHGQAQETQYF. V is TRBV29-1 and J is TRBJ2-5; 7 positions match TRBD1. This CDR3 comprises 13 residues. With V trimmed by 5 bases and J by 1 base, 4 bases remained unmatched. Per germline, CDR1 SQVTM and CDR2 ANQGSEA.

CDR3 protein: CASSPGQGENTDTQYF. The DNA of the CDR3 is TGTGCCAGCTCACCAGGACAGGGGGAGAACACAGATACGCAGTATTTT. The chain joins TRBV18 to TRBJ2-3; 10 bases match TRBD1. Germline V gene lookup returns CDR1 KGHSH and CDR2 LQKENI. Trimming cost V 2 bases and J 2 bases; bases outside gene matches: 4. There are 16 residues in the CDR3.

The chain recombines TRBV27 with TRBJ2-2, with D tentatively TRBD1 (6 bases). CDR1 is MNHEY, CDR2 SMNVEV, per germline (reference sequence). The V and J ends lost 3 bases and 7 bases respectively, with 12 bases between them. CDR3 size: 14 residues. DNA for the CDR3: TGTGCCAGCAGTTTCCTCCGAGGGGGCGGGGAGCTGTTTTTT. Translated, it gives CASSFLRGGGELFF.

This clone was seen once. The V gene is TRBV13, the J gene TRBJ2-7, with 9 nucleotides matching TRBD1. Germline CDR1 and CDR2: PRHDT and FYEKMQ (reference sequence). CDR3 length equals 16 residues. After removal of 0 bases from V and 4 bases from J, the junction contained 7 bases not matched to a gene. The CDR3 sequence is CASSLGGQGKAYEQYF. The CDR3 region has the DNA TGTGCCAGCAGCTTAGGCGGACAGGGGAAGGCGTACGAGCAGTACTTC. Drawing the rest from reference TRBV13 and TRBJ2-7, the complete variable domain is AAGVIQSPRHLIKEKRETATLKCYPIPRHDTVYWYQQGPGQDPQFLISFYEKMQSDKGSIPDRFSAQQFSDYHSELNMSSLELGDSALYFCASSLGGQGKAYEQYFGPGTRLTVT.

This clone has a single count. The chain combines TRBV23-1 with TRBJ1-5; D remains unclear. TRBV23-1 counts as an open reading frame of uncertain function. This CDR3 has 9 residues. Trimming removed 8 bases at V and 15 bases at J, with 11 bases between. The CDR3 reads CASQRSPHF. CDR3 bases: TGCGCCAGCCAGCGCTCCCCGCATTTT.

The V call is TRBV7-2, the J call TRBJ2-3, with D uncertain. This CDR3 is built from 12 residues. In germline, CDR1 is SGHTA, CDR2 FQGNSA. V lost 5 bases to trimming and J lost 2 bases, with 5 bases between them. Here the CDR3 DNA reads TGTGCCAGCAGCCCCTACACAGATACGCAGTATTTT. It encodes CASSPYTDTQYF.

The gene calls are TRBV11-2 and TRBJ2-7; 7 nucleotides line up with TRBD1. Germline V gives CDR1 SGHAT, CDR2 FQNNGV. Trimming removed 3 bases from V and 6 bases from J; junction bases left unmatched: 2. The length of the CDR3 is 12 residues. The CDR3 nucleotides read TGTGCCAGCAGCTTGACAGGGCCCGAGCAGTACTTC. Its protein is CASSLTGPEQYF.

The rearrangement joins TRBV5-6 to TRBJ2-5, with 9 positions matching TRBD2. Losses at the gene ends were 4 bases for V and 5 bases for J; bases not matched to a gene: 12. Germline V gene lookup returns CDR1 SGHDT and CDR2 YYEEEE. The CDR3 has 16 amino acids. Here the CDR3 DNA reads TGTGCCAGCAGCGGTTTCCGGACTAGCGCCTGGGAGACCCAGTACTTC. Translation: CASSGFRTSAWETQYF.

The V call is TRBV6-6, the J call TRBJ2-3; D is undetermined. Deletions cut 4 bases from V and 4 bases from J, with 6 bases between. Germline assignment: CDR1 MNHNY and CDR2 SVGAGI (reference sequence). There are 12 residues in the CDR3. The CDR3: CASSFQSDTQYF. CDR3 sequence (DNA): TGTGCCAGCAGTTTTCAGTCAGATACGCAGTATTTT.

In this sample, this clone turned up a few times. This chain connects TRBV30 to TRBJ2-7; TRBD2 matches at 7 bases. The CDR3 runs to 12 residues. The junction had 7 bases not matched to a gene; V was cut back by 8 bases and J by 3 bases. From germline, CDR1 is GTSNPN and CDR2 SVGIG (reference sequence). The DNA of the CDR3 is TGTGCCCTCCACCCGGGGGGCTACGAGCAGTACTTC. Residues: CALHPGGYEQYF.